This T cell receptor beta chain was recorded in a study of cytomegalovirus exposure and HLA in healthy donors. Findings and caveats of the study: Further analysis was carried out later, and it showed several of the most significant clusters appearing linked to common viral pathogens. Per a later analysis, HLA-associated TCR beta chains showed more clonal expansion than other, equally common TCR beta chains. V- and J-gene trimming in TCR beta was tied to a missense DCLRE1C variant by an analysis performed later. Presence/absence analyses treated sequencing depth as roughly uniform across donors.

Amplification used 60 Vbeta primers and 13 Jbeta primers. TCRdb's table, derived via immunoSEQ multiplex PCR, lists solely in-frame clones and lacks some. The repertoire includes about 170,000 clones, 73% of them detected once, and approximately 5.1% sits in the top ten. Germline CDR1 reads SNHLY; CDR2 reads FYNNEI. The CDR3 loop spans 13 amino acids. In regard to this clone: Its specificity is not known. Its ends do not fully match the called genes, so a read error is possible.

The chain recombines TRBV2 with TRBJ2-3; D is unclear. The sequence was collected from a woman aged 18-29 years in good health and CMV-seropositive. The specimen was PBMCs. The CDR3 DNA is TGTGCCAGCGGTGACCACTCCACAGATACGCAGTATTTT. Protein product: CASGDHSTDTQYF.